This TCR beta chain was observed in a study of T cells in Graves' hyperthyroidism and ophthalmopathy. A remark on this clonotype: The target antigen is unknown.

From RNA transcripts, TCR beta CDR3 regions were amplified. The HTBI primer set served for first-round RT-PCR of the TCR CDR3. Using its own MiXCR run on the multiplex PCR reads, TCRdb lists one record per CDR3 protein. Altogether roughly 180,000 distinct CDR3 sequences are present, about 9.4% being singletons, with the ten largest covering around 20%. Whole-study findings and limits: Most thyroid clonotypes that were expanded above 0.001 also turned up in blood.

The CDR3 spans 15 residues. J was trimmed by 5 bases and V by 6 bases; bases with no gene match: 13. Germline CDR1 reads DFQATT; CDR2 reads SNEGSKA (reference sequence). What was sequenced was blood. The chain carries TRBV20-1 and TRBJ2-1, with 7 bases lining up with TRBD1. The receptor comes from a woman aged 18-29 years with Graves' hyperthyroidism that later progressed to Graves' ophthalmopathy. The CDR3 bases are TGCAGTGCCAGGGATGCCGGGACAGCAAACAATGAGCAGTTCTTC. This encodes CSARDAGTANNEQFF.